This entry lists 18 T cell receptor beta chains sequenced from one sample in a study of shared clonotypes between healthy human individuals. In the naive CD8 group, cells lacked CD45RO and were positively selected for CCR7, so terminally differentiated effector memory CD45RA+ cells were left out. Generated by immunoSEQ multiplex PCR, the TCRdb table keeps only in-frame clones and is missing some. The table has around 2,000,000 clones, around 96% seen once. Material for sequencing was naive CD8+ T cells sorted from blood. These receptors all stem from a man aged 18 to 35 in good health.

V is TRBV6-1 and J is TRBJ2-3, with D tentatively TRBD2 (5 bases). Looked up from germline, CDR1 is MNHNS and CDR2 is SASEGT. CDR3 length: 16 residues. The V gene lost 0 bases and the J gene lost 2 bases, with 12 bases spanning the gap. The CDR3 reads CASSEALEGITDTQYF. The CDR3 DNA reads as TGTGCCAGCAGTGAAGCGCTCGAGGGCATCACAGATACGCAGTATTTT.

V and J are TRBV5-4 and TRBJ2-6, with D possibly TRBD1 on 5 matching bases. V dropped 0 bases and J dropped 2 bases, with 18 bases sitting between them. Germline assignment: CDR1 SGHNT and CDR2 YYREEE (reference sequence). The CDR3 contains 19 residues. CDR3: CASSLGGDSSRPGANVLTF. The CDR3 DNA is TGTGCCAGCAGCTTGGGCGGAGACAGTTCCCGCCCTGGGGCCAACGTCCTGACTTTC.

V and J are TRBV4-1 and TRBJ2-6, with 9 bases fitting TRBD1. The germline CDR1 and CDR2 sequences are MGHRA and YSYEKL. This CDR3 is built from 19 residues. Trimming cost V 1 base and J 0 bases; bases outside gene matches: 7. The CDR3 nucleotides are TGCGCCAGCAGCCAAGTACCGGGACAGGGACACTCTGGGGCCAACGTCCTGACTTTC. This translates into CASSQVPGQGHSGANVLTF.

The chain recombines TRBV4-1 with TRBJ1-1; maybe TRBD1 (5 bases). The CDR3 extends over 14 amino acids. Germline lookup yields CDR1 MGHRA and CDR2 YSYEKL. Trimming stripped 7 bases from V and 1 base from J, with 13 bases between. The CDR3 sequence: CASKLGASNTEAFF. As DNA, the CDR3 is TGCGCCAGCAAGCTTGGGGCGTCGAACACTGAAGCTTTCTTT.

The V and J genes are TRBV6-5 and TRBJ2-1, with 10 bases fitting TRBD1. The CDR3 has 14 amino acids. With 2 bases clipped from V and 7 bases from J, the junction kept 2 bases outside the gene matches. Germline CDR1 is MNHEY and CDR2 is SVGAGI. CDR3 loop: CASSYGGQGNEQFF. In DNA form, the CDR3 reads TGTGCCAGCAGTTACGGGGGACAGGGGAATGAGCAGTTCTTC.

This chain connects TRBV30 to TRBJ2-1; TRBD2 agrees at 10 bases. Losses at the gene ends were 2 bases for V and 10 bases for J; bases not matched to a gene: 14. The CDR3 sequence is 16 residues long. Germline V gene data show CDR1 as GTSNPN and CDR2 as SVGIG (reference sequence). CDR3 protein: CAWSPDSSGGAAEQFF. The CDR3 DNA reads as TGTGCCTGGAGTCCCGATTCTAGCGGGGGTGCTGCGGAGCAGTTCTTC.

This sequence joins TRBV5-5 and TRBJ2-7, with 8 positions matching TRBD2. The CDR3 spans 14 residues. V lost 2 bases, J lost 4 bases, and 5 bases stayed unmatched. Germline values: CDR1 SGHKS, CDR2 YYEKEE (reference sequence). CDR3 protein: CASSFLAGNYEQYF. CDR3 coding DNA: TGTGCCAGCAGCTTTTTAGCGGGAAATTACGAGCAGTACTTC.

CDR3 loop: CASSMGGQNTEAFF. The CDR3 DNA is TGTGCCAGCTCAATGGGGGGCCAGAACACTGAAGCTTTCTTT. This chain joins TRBV27 and TRBJ1-1, with a tentative D call TRBD1 (6 bases). The CDR3 totals 14 residues. The V end lost 8 bases, the J end lost 1 base, and 14 bases lay between the germline ends. The germline gives CDR1 MNHEY, CDR2 SMNVEV (reference sequence).

The chain employs TRBV29-1 and TRBJ1-2; D perhaps matches TRBD1 (6 bases). The CDR3 has 12 amino acids. From germline, CDR1 is SQVTM and CDR2 ANQGSEA. V was cut by 4 bases and J by 6 bases, with 12 bases left in between. CDR3 bases: TGCAGCGTTGCAGGGGTGGGGCATGGCTACACCTTC. It codes for CSVAGVGHGYTF.

A single count supports this clone. The sample has other DNA sequences that encode this CDR3 too. The genes are TRBV9 and TRBJ2-5; D not resolved. Trimming took off 0 bases at V and 5 bases at J, with 11 bases between the two ends. The CDR3 runs to 14 residues. Germline CDR1 SGDLS, CDR2 YYNGEE. CDR3 DNA: TGTGCCAGCAGCGTAGAAGGTGCCGAGGAGACCCAGTACTTC. It encodes CASSVEGAEETQYF.

This chain links TRBV15 with TRBJ1-5, with D perhaps TRBD1 (6 bases). The CDR3 consists of 17 residues. V dropped 1 base and J dropped 3 bases, with 16 bases sitting between them. CDR1 is LNHNV and CDR2 is YYDKDF in the germline V gene (reference sequence). The CDR3 DNA is TGTGCCACCAGCAGAGCTGGTACAGGGTTTCTCAATCAGCCCCAGCATTTT. It specifies CATSRAGTGFLNQPQHF.

This clone has only one observation. This chain connects TRBV12-5 to TRBJ2-7, with a weak D call TRBD1 (7 bases). V lost 5 bases and J 2 bases, leaving 13 bases between the germline ends. This CDR3 is 14 amino acids long. The V gene's germline CDR1 is LGHNT and CDR2 FRNRAP. The CDR3 DNA reads as TGTGCTAGTGGTCTGCGGGACAGCGCCTACGAGCAGTACTTC. It is translated as CASGLRDSAYEQYF.

CDR3 nucleotide sequence: TGTGCCAGCAGTCTCACCATAGCACTCACAGATACGCAGTATTTT. Translating gives CASSLTIALTDTQYF. This chain joins TRBV28 and TRBJ2-3; D is uncertain. V lost 5 bases and J 2 bases, leaving 14 bases between the germline ends. In germline, CDR1 is MDHEN, CDR2 SYDVKM. The CDR3 contains 15 residues.

The rearrangement uses TRBV7-9 and TRBJ2-5, with a weak D call TRBD1 (5 bases). The V end was cut by 5 bases, the J end by 5 bases, with 15 bases between. This CDR3 contains 14 residues. Germline V gene data show CDR1 as SEHNR and CDR2 as FQNEAQ (reference sequence). CDR3 loop: CASSPRASGETQYF. The DNA for the CDR3 is TGTGCCAGCAGCCCCAGGGCTTCAGGGGAGACCCAGTACTTC.

As for this clone: Other DNA sequences in the same sample also yield this CDR3. The chain is built from TRBV27 and TRBJ2-2; D ambiguous. Germline loops: CDR1 MNHEY, CDR2 SMNVEV (reference sequence). V was trimmed by 0 bases and J by 1 base, leaving 6 bases between them. This CDR3 has 15 amino acids. This CDR3 is CASSLSPENTGELFF. The CDR3 coding sequence is TGTGCCAGCAGTTTATCGCCAGAGAACACCGGGGAGCTGTTTTTT.

The chain is built from TRBV5-1 and TRBJ2-1; 7 bases map to TRBD2. This CDR3 contains 18 residues. CDR1 and CDR2 (germline): SGHRS, YFSETQ. After removal of 1 base from V and 4 bases from J, the junction contained 14 bases not matched to a gene. Here the CDR3 reads CASSLTPPWRESYNEQFF. CDR3 coding DNA: TGCGCCAGCAGCTTGACTCCCCCGTGGCGGGAGAGTTACAATGAGCAGTTCTTC.

The V call is TRBV5-6, the J call TRBJ1-2; D not resolved. CDR1 is SGHDT and CDR2 is YYEEEE in the germline V gene. Trimming took 3 bases from V and 3 from J, leaving 9 bases between them. The CDR3 totals 13 residues. CDR3 protein: CASSSGRDYGYTF. Here the CDR3 DNA reads TGTGCCAGCAGCTCGGGCCGGGACTATGGCTACACCTTC.

This sequence joins TRBV25-1 and TRBJ2-7, with no clear D. V lost 1 base and J lost 6, with 13 bases in between. The germline V gene has CDR1 MGHDK and CDR2 SYGVNS. The CDR3 runs to 14 residues. The CDR3 spells CASSELIRAAEQYF. The CDR3 DNA is TGTGCCAGCAGTGAATTGATTCGGGCGGCCGAGCAGTACTTC.